The table lists the clone carrying this T cell receptor beta chain with a count of one. This record comes from a study of blood T cell repertoires in COVID-19. With 3 bases removed from V and 6 bases from J, the gap between germline ends came to 9 bases. Germline CDR1 and CDR2: SEHNR and FQNEAQ (reference sequence). The CDR3 length is 14 residues. TCRdb's copy holds only in-frame clones and misses some; the assay was immunoSEQ multiplex PCR. The top ten clones hold 16% of a sample with about 80,000 clones, less than 85% of them seen once. The chain employs TRBV7-9 and TRBJ1-6; maybe TRBD1 (5 bases). The receptor's source is a man between 65 and 79 years old with active or convalescent COVID-19. Sequencing was done on a sample of peripheral blood. CDR3 amino acids: CASSLGGSNSPLHF. The DNA of the CDR3 is TGTGCCAGCAGCTTGGGGGGTTCTAATTCACCCCTCCACTTT.